This entry is about one T cell receptor (beta chain). This specimen comes from a study of blood T cell repertoires in COVID-19. Study-wide context: The origin of the acute and convalescent COVID-19 samples was the United States, Italy and Spain. From T cells, B-cell-depleted T cells, or PBMCs came the material, which was cDNA or gDNA.

The table came from immunoSEQ multiplex PCR; TCRdb's copy has only in-frame clones and leaves some out. The sample shows about 240,000 clones, about 79% of them seen only once. Trimming removed 1 base from V and 1 base from J, with 8 bases in between. This CDR3 has 14 amino acids. The germline gives CDR1 SGHNT, CDR2 YYREEE (reference sequence). Specimen: peripheral blood. The sequence was obtained from an elderly woman with acute or convalescent COVID-19. The chain uses TRBV5-4 and TRBJ1-1; D not certain. The chain's CDR3 is CASSLIRGNTEAFF. DNA for the CDR3: TGTGCCAGCAGCTTGATTCGGGGGAACACTGAAGCTTTCTTT.